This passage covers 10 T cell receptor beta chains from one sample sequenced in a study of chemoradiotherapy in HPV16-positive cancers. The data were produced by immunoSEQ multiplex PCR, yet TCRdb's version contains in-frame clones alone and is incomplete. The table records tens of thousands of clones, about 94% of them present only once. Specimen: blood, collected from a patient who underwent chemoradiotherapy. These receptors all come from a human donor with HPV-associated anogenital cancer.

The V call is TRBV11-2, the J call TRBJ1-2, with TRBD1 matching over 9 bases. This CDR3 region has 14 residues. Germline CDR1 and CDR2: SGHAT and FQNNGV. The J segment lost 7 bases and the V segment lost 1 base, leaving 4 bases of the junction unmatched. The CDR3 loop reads CASSLGTGVAGYTF. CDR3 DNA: TGTGCCAGCAGCTTAGGGACAGGGGTGGCTGGCTACACCTTC.

The chain's CDR3 is CASSLGAAYGYTF. The CDR3 nucleotides read TGTGCCAGCAGCTTAGGGGCTGCTTATGGCTACACCTTC. This sequence joins TRBV7-2 and TRBJ1-2; D ambiguous. The CDR3 has 13 amino acids. CDR1 is SGHTA and CDR2 is FQGNSA in the germline V gene. V lost 1 base to trimming and J lost 5 bases, with 8 bases between them.

In DNA, the CDR3 is TGCGCCAGCAGCACACCGGGACAGTCCTACGAGCAGTACTTC. Amino acid sequence: CASSTPGQSYEQYF. V gene TRBV5-1 combines with J gene TRBJ2-7, with 7 positions matching TRBD1. The CDR3 is 14 amino acids. CDR1 SGHRS and CDR2 YFSETQ come from the germline V gene. V lost 4 bases, J lost 1 base, and 5 bases stayed unmatched.

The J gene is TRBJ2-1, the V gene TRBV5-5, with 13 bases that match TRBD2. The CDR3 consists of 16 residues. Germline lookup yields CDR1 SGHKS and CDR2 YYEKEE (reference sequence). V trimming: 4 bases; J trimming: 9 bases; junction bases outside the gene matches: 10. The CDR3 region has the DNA TGTGCCAGCAGCGAATCACTAGCGGGGGGGCGGGGTGAGCAGTTCTTC. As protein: CASSESLAGGRGEQFF.

CDR3: CASRGLAGNEQFF. The DNA for the CDR3 is TGTGCCAGCAGAGGACTAGCGGGGAATGAGCAGTTCTTC. The genes are TRBV6-5 and TRBJ2-1; 12 nucleotides align to TRBD2. The CDR3 is 13 amino acids. Germline CDR1 and CDR2: MNHEY and SVGAGI. With V trimmed by 6 bases and J by 7 bases, 1 base remained unmatched.

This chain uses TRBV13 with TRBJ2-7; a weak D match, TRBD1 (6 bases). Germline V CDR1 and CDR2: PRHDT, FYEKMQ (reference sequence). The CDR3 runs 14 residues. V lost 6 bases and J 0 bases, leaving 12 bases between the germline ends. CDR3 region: CASSFDRSSYEQYF. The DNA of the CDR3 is TGTGCCAGCAGTTTCGACAGGAGCTCCTACGAGCAGTACTTC.

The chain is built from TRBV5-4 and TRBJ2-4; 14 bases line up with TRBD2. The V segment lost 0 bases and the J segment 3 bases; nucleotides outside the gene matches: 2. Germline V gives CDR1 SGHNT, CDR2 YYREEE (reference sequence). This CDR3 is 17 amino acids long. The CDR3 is CASSLGLAGGGKNIQYF. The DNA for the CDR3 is TGTGCCAGCAGCTTGGGACTAGCGGGAGGGGGCAAAAACATTCAGTACTTC. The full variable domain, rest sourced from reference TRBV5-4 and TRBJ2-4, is ETGVTQSPTHLIKTRGQQVTLRCSSQSGHNTVSWYQQALGQGPQFIFQYYREEENGRGNFPPRFSGLQFPNYSSELNVNALELDDSALYLCASSLGLAGGGKNIQYFGAGTRLSVL.

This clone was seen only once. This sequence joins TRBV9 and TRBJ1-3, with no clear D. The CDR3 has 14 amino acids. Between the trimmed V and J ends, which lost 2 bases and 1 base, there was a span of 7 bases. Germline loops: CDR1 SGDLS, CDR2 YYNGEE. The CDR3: CASSVEGSGNTIYF. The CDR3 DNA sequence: TGTGCCAGCAGCGTTGAGGGATCTGGAAACACCATATATTTT.

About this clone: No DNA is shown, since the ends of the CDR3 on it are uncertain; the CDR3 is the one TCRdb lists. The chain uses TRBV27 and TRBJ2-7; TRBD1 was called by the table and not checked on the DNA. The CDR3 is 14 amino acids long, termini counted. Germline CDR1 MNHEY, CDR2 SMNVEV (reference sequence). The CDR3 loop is CASSSSQGSPEQYF.

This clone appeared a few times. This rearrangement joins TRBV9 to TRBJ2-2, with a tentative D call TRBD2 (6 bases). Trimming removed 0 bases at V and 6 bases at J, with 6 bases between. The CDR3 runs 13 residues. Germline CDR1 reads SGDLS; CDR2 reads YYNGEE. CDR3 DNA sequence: TGTGCCAGCAGCGTAGTAGCGGCCGGGGAGCTGTTTTTT. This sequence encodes CASSVVAAGELFF.